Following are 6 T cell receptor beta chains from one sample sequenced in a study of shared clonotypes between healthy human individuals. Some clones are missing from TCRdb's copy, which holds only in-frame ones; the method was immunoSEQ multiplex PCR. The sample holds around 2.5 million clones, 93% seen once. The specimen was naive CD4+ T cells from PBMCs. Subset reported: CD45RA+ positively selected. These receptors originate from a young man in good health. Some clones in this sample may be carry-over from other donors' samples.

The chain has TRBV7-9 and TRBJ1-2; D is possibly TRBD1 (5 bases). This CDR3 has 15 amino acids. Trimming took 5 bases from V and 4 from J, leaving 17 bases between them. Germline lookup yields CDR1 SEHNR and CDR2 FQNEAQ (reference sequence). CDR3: CASSPQVGRGYGYTF. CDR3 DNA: TGTGCCAGCAGCCCCCAGGTGGGGCGAGGCTATGGCTACACCTTC.

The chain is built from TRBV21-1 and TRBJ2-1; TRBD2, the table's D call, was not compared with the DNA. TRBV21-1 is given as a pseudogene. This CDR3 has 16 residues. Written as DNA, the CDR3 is TGTGCCAGCAGCAACCCCCCCCTAGCGGGAGAGAATGAGCAGTTCTTC. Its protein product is CASSNPPLAGENEQFF.

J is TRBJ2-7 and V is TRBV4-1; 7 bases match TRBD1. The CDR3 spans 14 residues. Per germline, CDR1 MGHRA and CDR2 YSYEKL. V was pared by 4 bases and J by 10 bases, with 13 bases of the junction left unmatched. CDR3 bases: TGCGCCAGCAGCCTGGAAGGGGGCAGAGGGGAACAGTACTTC. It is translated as CASSLEGGRGEQYF.

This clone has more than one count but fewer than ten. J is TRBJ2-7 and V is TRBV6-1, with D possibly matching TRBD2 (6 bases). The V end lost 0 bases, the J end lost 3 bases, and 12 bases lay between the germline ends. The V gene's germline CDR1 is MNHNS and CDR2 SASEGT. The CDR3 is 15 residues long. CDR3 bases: TGTGCCAGCAGTGAAGCGTTAGCGGCCTACTACGAGCAGTACTTC. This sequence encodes CASSEALAAYYEQYF.

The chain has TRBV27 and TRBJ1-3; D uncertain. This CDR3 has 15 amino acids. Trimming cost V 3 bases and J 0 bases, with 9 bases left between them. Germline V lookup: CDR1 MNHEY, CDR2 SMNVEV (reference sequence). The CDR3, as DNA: TGTGCCAGCAGTTTTTCGGGGTCCTCTGGAAACACCATATATTTT. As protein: CASSFSGSSGNTIYF.

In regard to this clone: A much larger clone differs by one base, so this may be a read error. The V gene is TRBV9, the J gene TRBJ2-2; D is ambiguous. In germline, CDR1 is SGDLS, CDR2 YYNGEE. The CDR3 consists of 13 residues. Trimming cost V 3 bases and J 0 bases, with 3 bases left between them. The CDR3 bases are TGTGCCAGCAGCGCCCCGAACACCGGGGAGCTGTTTTTT. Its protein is CASSAPNTGELFF.